These 30 T cell receptor beta chains were sequenced from one sample in a study of shared clonotypes between healthy human individuals. Only in-frame clones appear in the TCRdb table, and some are missing; sequencing was by immunoSEQ multiplex PCR. The sample consists of approximately 2.5 million clones, roughly 92% of them appearing once. Sequenced input: naive CD4+ T cells sorted from blood. Specified subset: CD45RA+ positively selected. The source is a man aged 18 to 29 in good health.

V and J are TRBV6-5 and TRBJ1-2; D possibly corresponds to TRBD1 (5 bases). Germline V CDR1 and CDR2: MNHEY, SVGAGI. The CDR3 consists of 15 residues. V gave up 2 bases and J gave up 5 bases, with 15 bases separating them. This CDR3 is CASSYLTGSTYGYTF. DNA for the CDR3: TGTGCCAGCAGTTACCTTACAGGTTCTACGTATGGCTACACCTTC.

The chain links TRBV10-3 to TRBJ1-6; no clear D gene. This CDR3 has 14 amino acids. With 7 bases removed from V and 0 bases from J, the gap between germline ends came to 7 bases. Germline CDR1 reads ENHRY; CDR2 reads SYGVKD. CDR3 coding DNA: TGTGCCATCATGGATAGCTCCTATAATTCACCCCTCCACTTT. Protein: CAIMDSSYNSPLHF.

This sequence joins TRBV7-6 and TRBJ2-5; either TRBD1 or TRBD2 may supply D (5 bases each). Germline V gene lookup returns CDR1 SGHVS and CDR2 FNYEAQ. Between the trimmed V and J ends, which lost 3 bases and 4 bases, there was a span of 9 bases. This CDR3 has 13 amino acids. The CDR3 sequence is CASSLGEAETQYF. The CDR3, as DNA: TGTGCCAGCAGCTTGGGGGAAGCAGAGACCCAGTACTTC.

This chain connects TRBV19 to TRBJ1-5; perhaps TRBD1 as D (6 bases). The V end was cut by 6 bases, the J end by 4 bases, with 19 bases between. The CDR3 contains 16 residues. Germline assignment: CDR1 LNHDA and CDR2 SQIVND (reference sequence). The CDR3 region has the DNA TGTGCCAGTAGAACAACCGGGACACCCTTTAATCAGCCCCAGCATTTT. Translating it yields CASRTTGTPFNQPQHF.

Regarding this clone: The sample has other DNA sequences that encode this CDR3 too. The gene calls are TRBV20-1 and TRBJ2-1, with D unclear. This CDR3 comprises 11 residues. Germline assignment: CDR1 DFQATT and CDR2 SNEGSKA (reference sequence). Trimming shortened V by 2 bases and J by 4 bases, and 3 bases separated the two germline ends. The CDR3 loop reads CSARSYNEQFF. CDR3 in DNA: TGCAGTGCTAGATCGTACAATGAGCAGTTCTTC.

The rearrangement links TRBV11-3 to TRBJ2-5, with 9 nucleotides matching TRBD1. From germline, CDR1 is SGHNT and CDR2 YENEEA. After removal of 1 base from V and 5 bases from J, the junction contained 8 bases not matched to a gene. This CDR3 is 16 amino acids long. DNA for the CDR3: TGTGCCAGCAGCTTAGGCCTGGACAGGGGAAGGGAGACCCAGTACTTC. Protein sequence: CASSLGLDRGRETQYF.

The V and J genes are TRBV18 and TRBJ1-6; a weak D match, TRBD1 (5 bases). The V gene lost 6 bases and the J gene lost 8 bases, with 17 bases spanning the gap. Germline CDR1 is KGHSH and CDR2 is LQKENI. The CDR3 sequence is 15 residues long. The CDR3 nucleotides read TGTGCCAGCTCGAACCAGGGCCACCTTGATTCACCCCTCCACTTT. Protein: CASSNQGHLDSPLHF.

This clone was seen only a few times. The chain's CDR3 is CASSLGTGKTEAFF. CDR3 DNA sequence: TGTGCCAGCAGCTTGGGGACAGGGAAGACTGAAGCTTTCTTT. The chain uses TRBV5-4 and TRBJ1-1; 8 positions match TRBD1. Trimming took 0 bases from V and 5 from J; bases not matched to a gene: 3. CDR1 and CDR2 from the germline V gene are SGHNT and YYREEE (reference sequence). This CDR3 region has 14 residues.

The chain couples TRBV25-1 to TRBJ2-3; 11 bases fit TRBD1. Trimming cost V 6 bases and J 6 bases; bases outside gene matches: 5. Germline V CDR1 and CDR2: MGHDK, SYGVNS. The CDR3 length is 14 residues. This CDR3 reads CASRGQGVGDTQYF. For the CDR3, the DNA is TGTGCCAGCAGGGGACAGGGGGTTGGGGATACGCAGTATTTT.

The rearrangement joins TRBV27 to TRBJ1-2; D possibly corresponds to TRBD1 (5 bases). Germline V gives CDR1 MNHEY, CDR2 SMNVEV (reference sequence). The CDR3 is 17 residues long. The germline V and J ends were trimmed by 5 bases and 1 base, with 20 bases remaining between them. CDR3 loop: CASSPPRRGKVNYGYTF. CDR3 nucleotide sequence: TGTGCCAGCAGTCCACCCCGCCGGGGGAAGGTTAACTATGGCTACACCTTC.

V gene TRBV10-3 combines with J gene TRBJ2-3; D not resolved. The CDR3 runs 14 residues. The V gene lost 3 bases and the J gene lost 1 base, with 8 bases spanning the gap. The germline V gene encodes CDR1 ENHRY and CDR2 SYGVKD. The CDR3 here is CAISDTLGTDTQYF. CDR3 nucleotide sequence: TGTGCCATCAGTGACACCCTAGGCACAGATACGCAGTATTTT.

The chain employs TRBV6-5 and TRBJ1-5; no clear D. This CDR3 spans 14 amino acids. Trimming stripped 4 bases from V and 5 bases from J, with 12 bases between. CDR1 is MNHEY, CDR2 SVGAGI, per germline. The CDR3 is CASSSFRGDQPQHF. The CDR3 region has the DNA TGTGCCAGCAGTTCTTTCCGTGGGGATCAGCCCCAGCATTTT.

Remarks on this clone: Other nucleotide sequences from this sample produce the same CDR3. The J gene is TRBJ2-7, the V gene TRBV13; D is possibly TRBD1 or TRBD2 (5 bases each). Germline V CDR1 and CDR2: PRHDT, FYEKMQ (reference sequence). Trimming removed 0 bases at V and 0 bases at J, with 9 bases between. The CDR3 is 15 residues long. CDR3 residues: CASSLGRGRSYEQYF. Here the CDR3 DNA reads TGTGCCAGCAGCTTAGGCCGGGGACGCTCCTACGAGCAGTACTTC.

This chain uses TRBV4-3 with TRBJ2-3; maybe TRBD2 (5 bases). Germline CDR1 and CDR2: LGHNA and YSLEER. The V end was cut by 1 base, the J end by 5 bases, with 13 bases between. CDR3 length: 15 amino acids. The CDR3 nucleotides read TGCGCCAGCAGCCAAGGGACCGGGATGGTAGATACGCAGTATTTT. Its translation: CASSQGTGMVDTQYF.

The rearrangement uses TRBV5-1 and TRBJ1-1, with 12 bases aligning to TRBD1. CDR3 length equals 15 residues. J lost 4 bases, V lost 7 bases, and 8 bases had no gene match. Germline loops: CDR1 SGHRS, CDR2 YFSETQ. CDR3 residues: CASSGQGASATEAFF. The CDR3 DNA follows: TGCGCCAGCTCGGGACAGGGGGCATCGGCCACTGAAGCTTTCTTT. The entire variable domain, with the rest obtained from reference TRBV5-1 and TRBJ1-1, is as follows: KAGVTQTPRYLIKTRGQQVTLSCSPISGHRSVSWYQQTPGQGLQFLFEYFSETQRNKGNFPGRFSGRQFSNSRSEMNVSTLELGDSALYLCASSGQGASATEAFFGQGTRLTVV.

The chain uses TRBV6-1 and TRBJ2-2, with D possibly TRBD2 on 6 matching bases. Germline V gene data show CDR1 as MNHNS and CDR2 as SASEGT. Trimming pared 1 base from V and 7 bases from J, leaving 10 bases between. The CDR3 runs to 14 residues. CDR3 sequence: CASSEVTSSGELFF. The CDR3 DNA is TGTGCCAGCAGTGAAGTTACTAGCAGCGGGGAGCTGTTTTTT.

In the case of this clone: Other DNA sequences within the sample encode an identical CDR3. The gene calls are TRBV6-5 and TRBJ1-1; no clear D gene. The CDR3 contains 12 residues. Germline V gives CDR1 MNHEY, CDR2 SVGAGI. V was shortened by 1 base and J by 0 bases, with 0 bases between the two germline ends. The DNA of the CDR3 is TGTGCCAGCAGTTACTTGAACACTGAAGCTTTCTTT. Amino acid sequence: CASSYLNTEAFF.

The rearrangement uses TRBV6-1 and TRBJ2-1; D is unresolved. The CDR3 has 11 amino acids. Germline V gives CDR1 MNHNS, CDR2 SASEGT. The ends were cut back, 5 bases at V and 9 bases at J, with 8 bases in the middle. The CDR3 loop reads CASSFGAEQFF. CDR3 coding DNA: TGTGCCAGCAGTTTTGGTGCTGAGCAGTTCTTC.

As for this clone: The sample carries other DNA sequences with the same CDR3. V usage is TRBV7-2 and J usage is TRBJ2-7, with 10 bases matching TRBD2. Germline V gene sequence: CDR1 SGHTA, CDR2 FQGNSA. V was pared by 1 base and J by 4 bases, with 4 bases of the junction left unmatched. The CDR3 totals 15 residues. In DNA form, the CDR3 reads TGTGCCAGCAGCTTAGATCTAGCGGGAGCTTACGAGCAGTACTTC. Amino acid sequence: CASSLDLAGAYEQYF.

The J gene is TRBJ1-5, the V gene TRBV6-1; D may be TRBD1 (6 bases). The CDR3 has 17 residues. Trimming took off 0 bases at V and 0 bases at J, with 12 bases between the two ends. Per germline, CDR1 MNHNS and CDR2 SASEGT. The CDR3 loop reads CASSEAGGPYSNQPQHF. The CDR3 DNA follows: TGTGCCAGCAGTGAAGCAGGGGGGCCTTATAGCAATCAGCCCCAGCATTTT.

The chain recombines TRBV2 with TRBJ1-1; maybe TRBD1 (5 bases). The CDR3 consists of 14 residues. Trimming removed 3 bases from V and 6 bases from J, with 14 bases in between. Germline V gene lookup returns CDR1 SNHLY and CDR2 FYNNEI. In DNA form, the CDR3 reads TGTGCCAGCAGTGACCGCAGGGCGGAGTCTGAAGCTTTCTTT. Encoded protein: CASSDRRAESEAFF.

The chain combines TRBV7-9 with TRBJ1-1; perhaps TRBD1 as D (6 bases). The CDR3 loop spans 13 amino acids. Germline CDR1 and CDR2: SEHNR and FQNEAQ (reference sequence). V lost 4 bases and J 6 bases, leaving 12 bases between the germline ends. The CDR3 region is CASSSQQGSEAFF. CDR3 DNA: TGTGCCAGCAGCTCCCAACAGGGCTCTGAAGCTTTCTTT.

The gene calls are TRBV2 and TRBJ2-1; TRBD2 is a possible D gene (5 bases). CDR3 size: 13 residues. Germline V gives CDR1 SNHLY, CDR2 FYNNEI. Trimming stripped 4 bases from V and 7 bases from J, with 11 bases between. CDR3 in DNA: TGTGCCAGCAGTGGGGAGTTTGGGAATGAGCAGTTCTTC. This sequence encodes CASSGEFGNEQFF.

The chain carries TRBV11-2 and TRBJ2-7; D is unclear. Germline CDR1 is SGHAT and CDR2 is FQNNGV. This CDR3 contains 10 residues. V was pared by 2 bases and J by 5 bases, with 1 base between. CDR3 sequence (DNA): TGTGCCAGCAGCTTAAACGAGCAGTACTTC. Its protein product is CASSLNEQYF.

The V and J genes are TRBV28 and TRBJ1-2, with D maybe TRBD1 (5 bases). This CDR3 comprises 17 residues. The V end was cut by 0 bases, the J end by 4 bases, with 18 bases between. The germline gives CDR1 MDHEN, CDR2 SYDVKM. CDR3 in amino acids: CASSLWLGTPNFYGYTF. As DNA, the CDR3 is TGTGCCAGCAGTTTATGGCTAGGGACTCCTAATTTCTATGGCTACACCTTC.

The J gene is TRBJ1-5, the V gene TRBV9, with TRBD1 identical over 7 bases. The V gene end was trimmed by 3 bases and the J gene end by 4 bases; junction bases not matched to a gene: 7. The CDR3 is 15 residues long. CDR1 and CDR2 (germline): SGDLS, YYNGEE. The CDR3 sequence: CASSAAGTENQPQHF. CDR3 bases: TGTGCCAGCAGCGCCGCCGGGACAGAGAATCAGCCCCAGCATTTT.

This clone was detected once. This sequence joins TRBV4-1 and TRBJ2-3; TRBD2 agrees at 7 bases. V was pared by 5 bases and J by 1 base, with 3 bases of the junction left unmatched. The length of the CDR3 is 14 residues. Germline V CDR1 and CDR2: MGHRA, YSYEKL. The CDR3 is CASSNRGGTDTQYF. CDR3 DNA sequence: TGCGCCAGCAGCAACCGGGGGGGCACAGATACGCAGTATTTT.

This chain links TRBV30 with TRBJ2-7; 8 nucleotides agree with TRBD2. V gave up 5 bases and J gave up 12 bases; unmatched junction bases: 9. Germline V CDR1 and CDR2: GTSNPN, SVGIG (reference sequence). The CDR3 is 11 residues long. The DNA for the CDR3 is TGTGCCTGGGGGGCTAGCGGGCAGGGGTACTTC. Its translation is CAWGASGQGYF.

This clone was recorded once. The rearrangement links TRBV10-1 to TRBJ1-5, with D possibly being TRBD1 (6 bases). The CDR3 length is 15 residues. Trimming left V 8 bases short and J 0 bases short, with 14 bases between. CDR1 is WNHNN and CDR2 is SYGVQD in the germline V gene (reference sequence). The CDR3 here is CASHQGQYSNQPQHF. The DNA of the CDR3 is TGCGCCAGCCATCAGGGACAATATAGCAATCAGCCCCAGCATTTT.

A single count supports this clone. V is TRBV11-2 and J is TRBJ2-1; 11 bases align to TRBD2. Looked up from germline, CDR1 is SGHAT and CDR2 is FQNNGV. This CDR3 comprises 16 residues. J was trimmed by 6 bases and V by 1 base; bases with no gene match: 5. This CDR3 is CASSLGSSGRTNEQFF. The CDR3 nucleotides are TGTGCCAGCAGCTTAGGGTCTAGCGGGAGGACCAATGAGCAGTTCTTC.